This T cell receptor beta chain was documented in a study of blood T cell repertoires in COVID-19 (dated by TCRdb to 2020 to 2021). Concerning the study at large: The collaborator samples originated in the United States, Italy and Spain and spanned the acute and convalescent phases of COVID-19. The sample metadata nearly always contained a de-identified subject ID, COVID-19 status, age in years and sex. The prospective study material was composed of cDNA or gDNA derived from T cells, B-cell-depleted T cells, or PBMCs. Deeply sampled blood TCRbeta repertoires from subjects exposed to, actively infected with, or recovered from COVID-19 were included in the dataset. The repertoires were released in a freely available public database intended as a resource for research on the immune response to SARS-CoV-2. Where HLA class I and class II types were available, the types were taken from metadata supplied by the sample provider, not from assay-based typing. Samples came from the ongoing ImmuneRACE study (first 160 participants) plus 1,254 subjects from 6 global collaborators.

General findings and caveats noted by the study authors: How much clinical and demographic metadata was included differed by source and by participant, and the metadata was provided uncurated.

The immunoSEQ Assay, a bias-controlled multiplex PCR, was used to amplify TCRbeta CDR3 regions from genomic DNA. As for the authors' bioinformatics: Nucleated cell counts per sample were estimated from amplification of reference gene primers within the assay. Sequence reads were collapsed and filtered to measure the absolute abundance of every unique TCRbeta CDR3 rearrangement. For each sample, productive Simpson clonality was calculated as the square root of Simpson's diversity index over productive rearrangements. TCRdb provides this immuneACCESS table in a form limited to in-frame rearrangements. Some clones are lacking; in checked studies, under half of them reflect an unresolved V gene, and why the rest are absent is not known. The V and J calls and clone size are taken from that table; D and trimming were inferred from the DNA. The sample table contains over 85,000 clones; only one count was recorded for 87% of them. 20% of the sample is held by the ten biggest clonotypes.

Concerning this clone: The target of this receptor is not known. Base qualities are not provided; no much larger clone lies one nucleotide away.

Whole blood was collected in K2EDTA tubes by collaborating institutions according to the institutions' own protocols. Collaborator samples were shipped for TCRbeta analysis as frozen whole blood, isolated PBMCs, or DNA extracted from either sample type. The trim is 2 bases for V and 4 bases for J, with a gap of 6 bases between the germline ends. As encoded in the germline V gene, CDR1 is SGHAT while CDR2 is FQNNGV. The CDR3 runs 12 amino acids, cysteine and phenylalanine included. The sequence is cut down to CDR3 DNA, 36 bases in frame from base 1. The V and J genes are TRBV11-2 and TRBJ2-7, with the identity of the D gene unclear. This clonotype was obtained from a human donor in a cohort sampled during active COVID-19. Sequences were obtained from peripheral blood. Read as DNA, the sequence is TGTGCCAGCAGCTTAAGCAGGTACGAGCAGTACTTC. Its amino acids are CASSLSRYEQYF.